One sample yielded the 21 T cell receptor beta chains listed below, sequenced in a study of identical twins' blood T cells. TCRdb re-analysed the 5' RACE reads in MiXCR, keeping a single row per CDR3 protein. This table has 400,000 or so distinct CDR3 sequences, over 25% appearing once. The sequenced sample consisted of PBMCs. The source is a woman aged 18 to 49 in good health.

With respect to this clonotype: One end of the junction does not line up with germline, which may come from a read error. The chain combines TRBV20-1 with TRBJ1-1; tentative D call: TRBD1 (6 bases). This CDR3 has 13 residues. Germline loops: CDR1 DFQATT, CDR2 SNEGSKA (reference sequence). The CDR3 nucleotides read TGCAGTGCAACAAGACAGGTGAACGCTGAAGCTTTCTTT. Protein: CSATRQVNAEAFF.

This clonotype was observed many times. The CDR3 bases are TGCGCCAGCAGCCAAGGGAGGGACAGGGTAACTGAAGCTTTCTTT. It translates to CASSQGRDRVTEAFF. V usage is TRBV5-1 and J usage is TRBJ1-1; the match to TRBD1 covers 9 bases. The CDR3 has 15 amino acids. Unmatched junction bases numbered 9, after V lost 4 bases and J lost 5 bases. Germline CDR1 and CDR2: SGHRS and YFSETQ. Variable domain in full (rest from reference TRBV5-1 and TRBJ1-1): KAGVTQTPRYLIKTRGQQVTLSCSPISGHRSVSWYQQTPGQGLQFLFEYFSETQRNKGNFPGRFSGRQFSNSRSEMNVSTLELGDSALYLCASSQGRDRVTEAFFGQGTRLTVV.

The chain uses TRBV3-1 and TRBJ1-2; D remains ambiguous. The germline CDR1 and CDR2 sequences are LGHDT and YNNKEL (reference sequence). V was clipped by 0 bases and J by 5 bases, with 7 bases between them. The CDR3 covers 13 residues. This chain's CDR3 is CASSQDGRYGYTF. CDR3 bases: TGTGCCAGCAGCCAAGATGGGCGTTATGGCTACACCTTC.

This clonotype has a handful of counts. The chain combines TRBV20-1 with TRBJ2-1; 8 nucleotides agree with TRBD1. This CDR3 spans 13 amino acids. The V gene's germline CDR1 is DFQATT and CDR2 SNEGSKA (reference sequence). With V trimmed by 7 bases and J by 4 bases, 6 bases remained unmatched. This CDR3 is CSVGTGSYNEQFF. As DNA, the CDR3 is TGCAGTGTAGGGACAGGAAGTTACAATGAGCAGTTCTTC.

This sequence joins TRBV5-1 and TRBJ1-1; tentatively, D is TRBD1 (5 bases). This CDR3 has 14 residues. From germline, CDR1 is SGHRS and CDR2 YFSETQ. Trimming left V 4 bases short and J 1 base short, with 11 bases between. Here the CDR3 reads CASSQGQQNTEAFF. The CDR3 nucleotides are TGCGCCAGCAGCCAAGGACAACAGAACACTGAAGCTTTCTTT.

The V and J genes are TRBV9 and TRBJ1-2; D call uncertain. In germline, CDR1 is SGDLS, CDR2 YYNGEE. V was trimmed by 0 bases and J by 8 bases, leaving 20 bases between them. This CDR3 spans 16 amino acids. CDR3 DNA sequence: TGTGCCAGCAGCGTAGAAGGTGCGGCGAGCCGGGTCGGCTACACCTTC. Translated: CASSVEGAASRVGYTF.

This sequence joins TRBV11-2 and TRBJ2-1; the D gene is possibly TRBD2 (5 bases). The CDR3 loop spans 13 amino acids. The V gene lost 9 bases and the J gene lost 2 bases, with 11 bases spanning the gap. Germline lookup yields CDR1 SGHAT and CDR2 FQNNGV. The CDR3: CASSWGAYNEQFF. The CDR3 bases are TGTGCCAGTTCGTGGGGAGCCTACAATGAGCAGTTCTTC.

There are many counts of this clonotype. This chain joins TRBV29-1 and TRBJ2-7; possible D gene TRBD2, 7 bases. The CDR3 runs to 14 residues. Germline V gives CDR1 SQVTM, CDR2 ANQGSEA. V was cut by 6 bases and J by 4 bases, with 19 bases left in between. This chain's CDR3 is CSVAWGGPGYEQYF. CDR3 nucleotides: TGCAGCGTCGCCTGGGGGGGGCCAGGGTACGAGCAGTACTTC.

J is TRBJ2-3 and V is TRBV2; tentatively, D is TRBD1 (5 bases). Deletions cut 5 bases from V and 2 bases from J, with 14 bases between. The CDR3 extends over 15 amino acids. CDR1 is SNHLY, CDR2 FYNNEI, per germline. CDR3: CASSSSGSLTDTQYF. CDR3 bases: TGTGCCAGCAGTAGTTCAGGGTCCCTCACAGATACGCAGTATTTT.

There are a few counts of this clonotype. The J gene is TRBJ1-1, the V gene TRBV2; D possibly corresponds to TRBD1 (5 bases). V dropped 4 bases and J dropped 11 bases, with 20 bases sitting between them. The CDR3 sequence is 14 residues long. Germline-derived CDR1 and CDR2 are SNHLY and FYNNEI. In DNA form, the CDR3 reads TGTGCCAGCAGTGGCACAGGATTAGGGGCTCGCGCTTTCTTT. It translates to CASSGTGLGARAFF.

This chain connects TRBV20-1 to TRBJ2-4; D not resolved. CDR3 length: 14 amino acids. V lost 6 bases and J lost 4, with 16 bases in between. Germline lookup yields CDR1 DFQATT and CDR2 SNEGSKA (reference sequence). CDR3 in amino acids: CSAPMVFPKNIQYF. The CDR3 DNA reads TGCAGTGCCCCCATGGTGTTTCCTAAAAACATTCAGTACTTC.

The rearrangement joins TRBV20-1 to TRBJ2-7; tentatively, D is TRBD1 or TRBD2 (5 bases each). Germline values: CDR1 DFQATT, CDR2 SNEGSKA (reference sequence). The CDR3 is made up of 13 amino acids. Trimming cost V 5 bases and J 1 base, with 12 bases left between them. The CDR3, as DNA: TGCAGTGCTTCCGGGACGGAATCCTACGAGCAGTACTTC. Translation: CSASGTESYEQYF.

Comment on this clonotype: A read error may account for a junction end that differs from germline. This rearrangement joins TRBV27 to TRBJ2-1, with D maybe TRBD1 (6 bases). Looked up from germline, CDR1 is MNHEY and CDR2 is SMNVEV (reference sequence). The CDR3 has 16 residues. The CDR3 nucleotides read TGTGCCTGCAGTTTATATCGCCAGGGGTCCTACAATGAGCAGTTCTTC. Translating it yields CACSLYRQGSYNEQFF.

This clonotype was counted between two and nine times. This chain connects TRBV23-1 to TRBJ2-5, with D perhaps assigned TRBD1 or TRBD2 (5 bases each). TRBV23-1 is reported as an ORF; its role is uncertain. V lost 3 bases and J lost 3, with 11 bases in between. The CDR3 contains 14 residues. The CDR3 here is CASSHGADEETQYF. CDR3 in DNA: TGCGCCAGCAGTCACGGGGCCGATGAAGAGACCCAGTACTTC.

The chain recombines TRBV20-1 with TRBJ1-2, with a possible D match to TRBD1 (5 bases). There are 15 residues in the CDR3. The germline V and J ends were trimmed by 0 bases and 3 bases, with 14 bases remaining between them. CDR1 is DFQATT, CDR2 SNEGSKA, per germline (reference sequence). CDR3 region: CSARDTRGSDYGYTF. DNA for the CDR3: TGCAGTGCTAGAGATACGCGGGGCAGTGACTATGGCTACACCTTC.

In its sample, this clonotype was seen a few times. The CDR3 protein is CSVTRGVLHEQYF. CDR3 nucleotide sequence: TGCAGCGTGACTAGGGGGGTTTTGCACGAGCAGTACTTC. This chain links TRBV29-1 with TRBJ2-7; either TRBD1 or TRBD2 may fit D (6 bases each). Trimming removed 6 bases at V and 5 bases at J, with 17 bases between. The germline V gene encodes CDR1 SQVTM and CDR2 ANQGSEA. There are 13 residues in the CDR3.

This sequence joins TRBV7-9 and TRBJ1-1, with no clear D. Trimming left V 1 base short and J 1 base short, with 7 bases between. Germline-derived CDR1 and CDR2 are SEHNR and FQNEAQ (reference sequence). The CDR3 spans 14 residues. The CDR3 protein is CASSLGTPNTEAFF. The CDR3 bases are TGTGCCAGCAGCTTAGGGACTCCGAACACTGAAGCTTTCTTT.

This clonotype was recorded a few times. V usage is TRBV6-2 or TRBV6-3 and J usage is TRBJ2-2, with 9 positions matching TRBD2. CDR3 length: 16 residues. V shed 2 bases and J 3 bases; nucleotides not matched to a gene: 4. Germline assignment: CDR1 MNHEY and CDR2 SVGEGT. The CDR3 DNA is TGTGCCAGCAGTTACGGGTTAGCGGGGGACACCGGGGAGCTGTTTTTT. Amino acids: CASSYGLAGDTGELFF.

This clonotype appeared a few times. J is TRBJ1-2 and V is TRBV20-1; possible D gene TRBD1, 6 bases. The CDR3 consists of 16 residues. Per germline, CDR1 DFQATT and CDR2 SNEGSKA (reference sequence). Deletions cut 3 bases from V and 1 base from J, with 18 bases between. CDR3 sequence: CSARARGGGNNYGYTF. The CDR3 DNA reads TGCAGTGCTAGGGCCCGCGGAGGGGGGAATAACTATGGCTACACCTTC.

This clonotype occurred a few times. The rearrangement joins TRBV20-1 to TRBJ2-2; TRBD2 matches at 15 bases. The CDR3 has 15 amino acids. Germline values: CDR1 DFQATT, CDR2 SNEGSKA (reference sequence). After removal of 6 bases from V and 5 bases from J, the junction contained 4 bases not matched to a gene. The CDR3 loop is CSARGTSGGTGELFF. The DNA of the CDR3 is TGCAGTGCCCGGGGGACTAGCGGGGGGACCGGGGAGCTGTTTTTT.

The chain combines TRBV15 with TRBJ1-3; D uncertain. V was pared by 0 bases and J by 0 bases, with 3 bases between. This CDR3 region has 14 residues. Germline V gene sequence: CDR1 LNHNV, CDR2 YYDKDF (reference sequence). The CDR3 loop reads CATSRDFSGNTIYF. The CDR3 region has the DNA TGTGCCACCAGCAGAGATTTCTCTGGAAACACCATATATTTT.